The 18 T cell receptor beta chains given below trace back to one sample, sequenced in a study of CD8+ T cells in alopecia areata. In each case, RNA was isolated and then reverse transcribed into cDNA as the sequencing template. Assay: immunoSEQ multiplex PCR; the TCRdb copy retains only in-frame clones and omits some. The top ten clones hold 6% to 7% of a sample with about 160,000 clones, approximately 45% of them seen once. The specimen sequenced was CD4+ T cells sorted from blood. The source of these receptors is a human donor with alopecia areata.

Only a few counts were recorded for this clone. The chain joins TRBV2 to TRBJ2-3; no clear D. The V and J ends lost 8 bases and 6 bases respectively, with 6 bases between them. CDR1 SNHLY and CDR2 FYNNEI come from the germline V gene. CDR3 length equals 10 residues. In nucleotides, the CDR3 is TGTGCCAGCCTTGGGGATACGCAGTATTTT. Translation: CASLGDTQYF.

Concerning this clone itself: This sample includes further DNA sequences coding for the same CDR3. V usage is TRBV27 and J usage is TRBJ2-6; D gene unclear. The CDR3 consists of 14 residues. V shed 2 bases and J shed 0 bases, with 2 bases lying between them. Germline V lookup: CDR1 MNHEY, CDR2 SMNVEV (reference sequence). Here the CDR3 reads CASSLVSGANVLTF. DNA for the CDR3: TGTGCCAGCAGTTTAGTCTCTGGGGCCAACGTCCTGACTTTC.

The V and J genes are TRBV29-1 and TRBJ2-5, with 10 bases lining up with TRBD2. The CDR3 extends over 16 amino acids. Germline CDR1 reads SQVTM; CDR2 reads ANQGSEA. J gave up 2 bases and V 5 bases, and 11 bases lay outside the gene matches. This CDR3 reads CSVLITGLAVQETQYF. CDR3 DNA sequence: TGCAGCGTTCTGATTACAGGACTAGCGGTTCAAGAGACCCAGTACTTC.

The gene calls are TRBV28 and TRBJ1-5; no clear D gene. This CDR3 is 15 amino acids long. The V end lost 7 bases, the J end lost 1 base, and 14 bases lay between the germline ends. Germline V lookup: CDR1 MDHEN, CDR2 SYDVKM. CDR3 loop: CASMRADSSNQPQHF. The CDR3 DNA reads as TGTGCCAGCATGAGGGCTGACTCGAGCAATCAGCCCCAGCATTTT.

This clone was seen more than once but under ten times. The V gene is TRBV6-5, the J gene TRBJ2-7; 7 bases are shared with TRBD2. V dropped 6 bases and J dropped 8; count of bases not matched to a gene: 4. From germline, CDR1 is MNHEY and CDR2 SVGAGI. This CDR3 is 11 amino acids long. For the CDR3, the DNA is TGTGCCAGCAGCCCCGGGACTAAGCAGTACTTC. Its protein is CASSPGTKQYF.

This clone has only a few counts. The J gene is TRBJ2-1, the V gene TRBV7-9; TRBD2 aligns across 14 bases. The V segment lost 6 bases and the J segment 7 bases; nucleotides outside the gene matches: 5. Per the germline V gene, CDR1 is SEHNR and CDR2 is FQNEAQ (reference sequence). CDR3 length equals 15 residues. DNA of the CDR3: TGTGCCAGCAGTCGGACTAGCGGGAGGTTGAATGAGCAGTTCTTC. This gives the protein CASSRTSGRLNEQFF.

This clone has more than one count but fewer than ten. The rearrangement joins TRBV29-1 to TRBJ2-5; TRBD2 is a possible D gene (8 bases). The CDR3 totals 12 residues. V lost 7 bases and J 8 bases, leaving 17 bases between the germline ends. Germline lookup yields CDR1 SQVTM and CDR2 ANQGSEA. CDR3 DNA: TGCAGCGCCGGGGGGGACAGTATAACCCAGTACTTC. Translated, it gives CSAGGDSITQYF.

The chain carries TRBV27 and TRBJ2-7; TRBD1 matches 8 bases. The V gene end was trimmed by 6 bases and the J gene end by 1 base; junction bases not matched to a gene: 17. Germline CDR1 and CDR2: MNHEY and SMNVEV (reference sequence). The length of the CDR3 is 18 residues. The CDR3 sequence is CASRLLGARDRSSYEQYF. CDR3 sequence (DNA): TGTGCCAGCAGACTACTGGGGGCCCGGGACAGGAGTTCCTACGAGCAGTACTTC.

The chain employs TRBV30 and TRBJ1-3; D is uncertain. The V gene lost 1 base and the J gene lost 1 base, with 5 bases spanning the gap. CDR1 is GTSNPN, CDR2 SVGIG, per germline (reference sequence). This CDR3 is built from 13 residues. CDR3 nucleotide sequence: TGTGCCTGGAGTGACGGGTCTGGAAACACCATATATTTT. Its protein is CAWSDGSGNTIYF. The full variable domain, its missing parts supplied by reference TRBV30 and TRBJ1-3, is SQTIHQWPATLVQPVGSPLSLECTVEGTSNPNLYWYRQAAGRGLQLLFYSVGIGQISSEVPQNLSASRPQDRQFILSSKKLLLSDSGFYLCAWSDGSGNTIYFGEGSWLTVV.

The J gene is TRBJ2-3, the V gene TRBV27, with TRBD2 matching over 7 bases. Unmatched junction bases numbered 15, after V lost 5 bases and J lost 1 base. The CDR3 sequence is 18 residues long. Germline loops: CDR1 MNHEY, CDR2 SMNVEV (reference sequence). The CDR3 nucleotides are TGTGCCAGCAGTCCCGGACTAGGAGGGAGTGTGCGCACAGATACGCAGTATTTT. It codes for CASSPGLGGSVRTDTQYF.

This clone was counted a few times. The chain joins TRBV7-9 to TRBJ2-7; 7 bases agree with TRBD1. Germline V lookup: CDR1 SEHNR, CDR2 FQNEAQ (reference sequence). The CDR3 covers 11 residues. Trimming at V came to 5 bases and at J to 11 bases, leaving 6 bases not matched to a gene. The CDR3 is CASSTGQREYF. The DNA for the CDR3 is TGTGCCAGCAGCACGGGACAGAGGGAGTACTTC.

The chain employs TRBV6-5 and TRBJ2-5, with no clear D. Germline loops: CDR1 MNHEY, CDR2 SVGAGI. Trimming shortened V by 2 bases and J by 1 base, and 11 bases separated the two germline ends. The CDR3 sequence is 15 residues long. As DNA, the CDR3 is TGTGCCAGCAGTTACGGAAGTCCCGCCCAAGAGACCCAGTACTTC. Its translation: CASSYGSPAQETQYF.

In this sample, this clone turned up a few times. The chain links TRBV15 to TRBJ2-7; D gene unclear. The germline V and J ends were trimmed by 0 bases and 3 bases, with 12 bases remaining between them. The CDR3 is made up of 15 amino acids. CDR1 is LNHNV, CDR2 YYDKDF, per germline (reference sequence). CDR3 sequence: CATSRDWRVIYEQYF. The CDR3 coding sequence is TGTGCCACCAGCAGAGATTGGCGCGTTATCTACGAGCAGTACTTC.

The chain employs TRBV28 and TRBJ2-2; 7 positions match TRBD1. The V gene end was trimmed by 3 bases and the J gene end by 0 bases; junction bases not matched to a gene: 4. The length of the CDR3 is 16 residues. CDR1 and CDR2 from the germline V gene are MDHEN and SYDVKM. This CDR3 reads CASSFQGVPNTGELFF. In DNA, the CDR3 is TGTGCCAGCAGTTTCCAGGGGGTGCCGAACACCGGGGAGCTGTTTTTT.

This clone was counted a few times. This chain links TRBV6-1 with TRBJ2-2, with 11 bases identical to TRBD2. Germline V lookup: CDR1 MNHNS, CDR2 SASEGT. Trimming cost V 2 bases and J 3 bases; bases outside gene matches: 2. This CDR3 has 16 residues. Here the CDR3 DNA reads TGTGCCAGCAGTGAAATAGCGGGAGGGGACACCGGGGAGCTGTTTTTT. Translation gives CASSEIAGGDTGELFF.

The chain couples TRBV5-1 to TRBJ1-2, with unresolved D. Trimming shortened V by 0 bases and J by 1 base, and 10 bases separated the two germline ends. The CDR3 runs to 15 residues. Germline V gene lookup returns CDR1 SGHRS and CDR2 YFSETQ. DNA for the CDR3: TGCGCCAGCAGCTTGGTCCAGGAGCATAACTATGGCTACACCTTC. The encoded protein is CASSLVQEHNYGYTF.

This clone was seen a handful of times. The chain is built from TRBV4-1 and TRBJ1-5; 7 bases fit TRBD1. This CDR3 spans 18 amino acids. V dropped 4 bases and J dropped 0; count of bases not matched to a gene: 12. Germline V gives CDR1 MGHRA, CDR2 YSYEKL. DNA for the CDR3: TGCGCCAGCAGCCCGATAAAGGGGGCGGGGTATAGCAATCAGCCCCAGCATTTT. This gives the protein CASSPIKGAGYSNQPQHF.

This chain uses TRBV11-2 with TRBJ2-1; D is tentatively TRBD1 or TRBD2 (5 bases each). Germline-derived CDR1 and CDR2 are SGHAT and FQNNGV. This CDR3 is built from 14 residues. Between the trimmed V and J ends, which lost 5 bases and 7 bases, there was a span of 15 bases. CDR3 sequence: CASSTRGTGNEQFF. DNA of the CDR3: TGTGCCAGCAGCACTCGTGGGACCGGAAATGAGCAGTTCTTC.